Below, 10 T cell receptor beta chains from the same sample are listed, as sequenced in a study of shared clonotypes between healthy human individuals. Selected positively for CCR7 and CD45RO-negative, naive CD8 cells excluded terminally differentiated effector memory CD45RA+ cells. Sequencing was performed with immunoSEQ multiplex PCR; in TCRdb, only in-frame clones are kept and a portion is missing. The sample shows millions of clones, 85% to 95% of them seen only once. Sequencing used naive CD8+ T cells from PBMCs. Source of these receptors: a man between 18 and 29 years old in good health. Some clones in this sample may be carry-over from other donors' samples.

This chain links TRBV5-1 with TRBJ2-7; 7 bases are shared with TRBD2. Germline CDR1 reads SGHRS; CDR2 reads YFSETQ. J gave up 3 bases and V 4 bases, and 16 bases lay outside the gene matches. The CDR3 covers 17 residues. Written as DNA, the CDR3 is TGCGCCAGCAGCCTAACTAGGCGGGAGTCGCGGGACTACGAGCAGTACTTC. It translates to CASSLTRRESRDYEQYF. Combining the CDR3 with reference TRBV5-1 and TRBJ2-7 gives the whole variable domain KAGVTQTPRYLIKTRGQQVTLSCSPISGHRSVSWYQQTPGQGLQFLFEYFSETQRNKGNFPGRFSGRQFSNSRSEMNVSTLELGDSALYLCASSLTRRESRDYEQYFGPGTRLTVT.

The chain employs TRBV7-3 and TRBJ2-7; TRBD2 matches 10 bases. Per germline, CDR1 SGHTA and CDR2 FQGTGA. The CDR3 totals 16 residues. V shed 5 bases, J shed 2 bases, and the junction held 9 bases outside the gene matches. CDR3 sequence reads: CASSPAQREGTYEQYF. DNA for the CDR3: TGTGCCAGCAGCCCGGCCCAGCGGGAGGGGACCTACGAGCAGTACTTC. Using reference TRBV7-3 and TRBJ2-7 for the parts outside the CDR3, the full variable domain is GAGVSQTPSNKVTEKGKYVELRCDPISGHTALYWYRQSLGQGPEFLIYFQGTGAADDSGLPNDRFFAVRPEGSVSTLKIQRTERGDSAVYLCASSPAQREGTYEQYFGPGTRLTVT.

This chain links TRBV19 with TRBJ2-6; 7 nucleotides line up with TRBD1. Germline V gene sequence: CDR1 LNHDA, CDR2 SQIVND (reference sequence). The CDR3 runs to 17 residues. The junction had 7 bases not matched to a gene; V was cut back by 5 bases and J by 0 bases. CDR3 residues: CASSGPHRGSGANVLTF. CDR3 sequence (DNA): TGTGCCAGTAGTGGACCCCACAGGGGCTCTGGGGCCAACGTCCTGACTTTC.

This sequence joins TRBV28 and TRBJ2-7; D possibly uses TRBD1 or TRBD2 (7 bases each). Germline V gives CDR1 MDHEN, CDR2 SYDVKM. Deletions cut 6 bases from V and 7 bases from J, with 28 bases between. The CDR3 sequence is 17 residues long. The CDR3 here is CASSPRGGQATGWEQYF. In DNA form, the CDR3 reads TGTGCCAGCAGCCCCAGGGGGGGACAAGCTACGGGTTGGGAGCAGTACTTC.

This clone was seen just once. This chain connects TRBV7-6 to TRBJ2-5; 7 positions match TRBD2. CDR3 length: 15 residues. V shed 6 bases, J shed 0 bases, and the junction held 7 bases outside the gene matches. From germline, CDR1 is SGHVS and CDR2 FNYEAQ. Here the CDR3 reads CASSPTAGHQETQYF. The DNA of the CDR3 is TGTGCCAGCAGTCCGACAGCGGGGCACCAAGAGACCCAGTACTTC.

The CDR3 here is CASRTSGPRYGYTF. The CDR3 DNA reads TGTGCCAGCAGGACCTCAGGTCCGCGCTATGGCTACACCTTC. The chain is built from TRBV27 and TRBJ1-2; no definite D call. The germline gives CDR1 MNHEY, CDR2 SMNVEV (reference sequence). CDR3 size: 14 residues. Trimming shortened V by 6 bases and J by 4 bases, and 15 bases separated the two germline ends.

The genes are TRBV7-8 and TRBJ2-3, with D possibly being TRBD1 or TRBD2 (5 bases each). The CDR3 consists of 15 residues. Trimming pared 6 bases from V and 2 bases from J, leaving 15 bases between. Germline CDR1 and CDR2: SGHVS and FQNEAQ. CDR3 DNA: TGTGCCAGCAGAGGGGAGAGGCGGACCACAGATACGCAGTATTTT. It codes for CASRGERRTTDTQYF.

The chain is built from TRBV12-5 and TRBJ2-1; the match to TRBD2 covers 12 bases. CDR1 is LGHNT, CDR2 FRNRAP, per germline. The CDR3 covers 15 residues. J was trimmed by 9 bases and V by 1 base; bases with no gene match: 4. The CDR3 nucleotides are TGTGCTAGTGGTTTGGGGACTAGCGGGATGAGTGAGCAGTTCTTC. This gives the protein CASGLGTSGMSEQFF.

The J gene is TRBJ2-2, the V gene TRBV21-1; the table's D call of TRBD1 was not tested on the DNA. TRBV21-1 is a pseudogene. This CDR3 region has 17 residues. CDR3 region: CASSTPDGQGNTGELFF. In DNA form, the CDR3 reads TGTGCCAGCAGCACCCCAGACGGCCAGGGGAACACCGGGGAGCTGTTTTTT.

The chain is built from TRBV4-3 and TRBJ2-7; D is ambiguous. CDR1 and CDR2 (germline): LGHNA, YSLEER. This CDR3 has 16 amino acids. Trimming stripped 0 bases from V and 2 bases from J, with 14 bases between. For the CDR3, the DNA is TGCGCCAGCAGCCAAGAGTTCCAACGGAGCACCTACGAGCAGTACTTC. Translated: CASSQEFQRSTYEQYF.